This T cell receptor beta chain was sequenced for a study of control samples from healthy donors and cancer patients. On this clone: Other DNA variants within this sample encode the same CDR3.

CDR3 length equals 13 residues. From germline, CDR1 is SEHNR and CDR2 FQNEAQ (reference sequence). V was cut by 5 bases and J by 3 bases, with 10 bases left in between. Clones were read by immunoSEQ multiplex PCR, and TCRdb kept only the in-frame ones, dropping some. The sample includes about 140,000 clones, 70% to 90% of them seen just once. What was sequenced was blood. This TCR was sampled from a woman in her twenties or thirties in good health. The chain couples TRBV7-9 to TRBJ1-1; D perhaps matches TRBD1 (5 bases). This chain's CDR3 is CASSSRGDTEAFF. In nucleotides, the CDR3 is TGTGCCAGCAGCAGTCGGGGGGACACTGAAGCTTTCTTT.